These T cell receptor beta chains were read from a single sample in a study of blood T cells in healthy people across ages. TCRdb re-called the 5' RACE reads with MiXCR, one entry per CDR3 protein. The top ten hold over 2% of the sample, which has over 1,500,000 distinct CDR3 sequences, around half seen once. The sequencing input was blood. Every receptor here comes from a woman aged 40-49 years in good health. Each CDR3 is given with its conserved first and last residue. Each record gives: CDR3 DNA, CDR3 protein, V gene, J gene, D gene, clone size. A D gene is named only where the DNA matches it firmly. Where a row states a size, it is once, few, many or the class of an expanded clone; other rows omit it.

TGCAGTGCTAGAGATCCTTCTATAACCTACGAGCAGTACTTC	CSARDPSITYEQYF	TRBV20-1	TRBJ2-7	-	few
TGTGCCAGCAGAGCGCAGGGTACTAATGAAAAACTGTTTTTT	CASRAQGTNEKLFF	TRBV27	TRBJ1-4	-	-
TGCGCCAGCAGCCAGGGAGGGGCCGTTGGCTATGGCTACACCTTC	CASSQGGAVGYGYTF	TRBV4-3	TRBJ1-2	-	few
TGTGCCAGCAGTAAGAACAAGCAGCCCCAGCATTTT	CASSKNKQPQHF	TRBV7-2	TRBJ1-5	-	-
TGTGCCAGTAACCCTGACTCCACAGATACGCAGTATTTT	CASNPDSTDTQYF	TRBV19	TRBJ2-3	-	-
TGTGCCAGCGGCATTTACGGGGGGCAACGGGGAGATACGCAGTATTTT	CASGIYGGQRGDTQYF	TRBV7-6	TRBJ2-3	-	-
TGTGCCAGCAGCCCGCCGGGACAGCTTAATGAAAAACTGTTTTTT	CASSPPGQLNEKLFF	TRBV7-2	TRBJ1-4	TRBD1	-
TGTGCCAGCAGGCCGGGACAGTATGTCTACGAGCAGTACTTC	CASRPGQYVYEQYF	TRBV27	TRBJ2-7	TRBD1	-
TGTGCCAGCAGTTTATCGGGTTTAGGATCCTACAATGAGCAGTTCTTC	CASSLSGLGSYNEQFF	TRBV28	TRBJ2-1	-	-
TGTGCCAGCAGCTTAGGGACAGGCCTTTTCAATCAGCCCCAGCATTTT	CASSLGTGLFNQPQHF	TRBV7-2	TRBJ1-5	TRBD1	-
TGTGCCAGCAGTATGCTGACTAGCGGGACCGCCTACGAGCAGTACTTC	CASSMLTSGTAYEQYF	TRBV27	TRBJ2-7	TRBD2	-
TGTGCCAGCAGCTTAGCCAGGGAGGTGGCCAAAAACATTCAGTACTTC	CASSLAREVAKNIQYF	TRBV7-2	TRBJ2-4	-	-
TGCAGCGTTGAAGATCATAGCCAGGCCTTCTATGGCTACACCTTC	CSVEDHSQAFYGYTF	TRBV29-1	TRBJ1-2	-	few
TGCAGCGTTGTAGCCTCAGTGGGAGAGACCCAGTACTTC	CSVVASVGETQYF	TRBV29-1	TRBJ2-5	-	-
TGTGCCAGCAGGGCAACTAATGAAAAACTGTTTTTT	CASRATNEKLFF	TRBV28	TRBJ1-4	-	-
TGCGCCAGCAGCCAAGGTGGGGTGCAGTACTTC	CASSQGGVQYF	TRBV4-1	TRBJ2-4	-	-
TGCAGTGCTAGAGGTGCAGGGGTCTATGGCTACACCTTC	CSARGAGVYGYTF	TRBV20-1	TRBJ1-2	-	-
TGCAGTGCTAGGCGGGACAGACTTCTGGTGGACGGAGCCAACGTCCTGACTTTC	CSARRDRLLVDGANVLTF	TRBV20-1	TRBJ2-6	-	-
TGTGCCAGCAGTCCCTCAGATCTGGAGACCCAGTACTTC	CASSPSDLETQYF	TRBV27	TRBJ2-5	-	-
TGCAGTGCTCATGGACAGGGTTATTCACCCCTCCACTTT	CSAHGQGYSPLHF	TRBV20-1	TRBJ1-6	TRBD1	few
TGTGCCAGCAGGAGGATCCCTTCCGAGCAGTACTTC	CASRRIPSEQYF	TRBV28	TRBJ2-7	-	few
TGTGCCAGCAGTGGACAGACCCCCGGGTTTCAAGAGACCCAGTACTTC	CASSGQTPGFQETQYF	TRBV28	TRBJ2-5	-	-
TGTGCCAGCAGCTTCAGAAGAGCGCGAGGGGAGACCCAGTACTTC	CASSFRRARGETQYF	TRBV13	TRBJ2-5	-	-
TGTGCCAGCAGCCAAGAGCTTTCGACTGAGGCTAACTATGGCTACACCTTC	CASSQELSTEANYGYTF	TRBV3-1	TRBJ1-2	-	-
TGCGCCAGCAGCTTAGGACAGCTACTCAGCTCCTACGAGCAGTACTTC	CASSLGQLLSSYEQYF	TRBV5-1	TRBJ2-7	-	many
TGTGCCAGCAGCCCGGAAGATTGGGGGGGCAATCAGCCCCAGCATTTT	CASSPEDWGGNQPQHF	TRBV7-9	TRBJ1-5	-	-
TGTGCCAGCAGCCAAAACGGGGGGGCGGTCAATGAGCAGTTCTTC	CASSQNGGAVNEQFF	TRBV14	TRBJ2-1	TRBD2	few
TGTGCCAGCAGCCCCTCCGGGACAGATTACAATGAGCAGTTCTTC	CASSPSGTDYNEQFF	TRBV7-2	TRBJ2-1	TRBD1	-
TGTGCCAGCGGTCCGGGGAACTATGGCTACACCTTC	CASGPGNYGYTF	TRBV5-6	TRBJ1-2	-	-
TGTGCCAGCAGCCAAGATGGTGGGCATGACTTAGCCAAAAACATTCAGTACTTC	CASSQDGGHDLAKNIQYF	TRBV4-2	TRBJ2-4	-	-
TGCAGCGTTGATAACCCCAGGGGACTAGCGGGGGAAGAGACCCAGTACTTC	CSVDNPRGLAGEETQYF	TRBV29-1	TRBJ2-5	TRBD2	few
TGTGCCAGCCTTCCCGGGGGACAGGGCTACGAGCAGTACTTC	CASLPGGQGYEQYF	TRBV28	TRBJ2-7	TRBD1	-
TGTGCCAGCAGCTTAGCGGGCGGGGGGGTTCAAGAGACCCAGTACTTC	CASSLAGGGVQETQYF	TRBV7-2	TRBJ2-5	TRBD2	-
TGTGCCACCACACCCACAGATACGCAGTATTTT	CATTPTDTQYF	TRBV28	TRBJ2-3	-	few
TGCAGTGCTAGGGAGACAGGGTCCGGCACAGATACGCAGTATTTT	CSARETGSGTDTQYF	TRBV20-1	TRBJ2-3	TRBD1	-
TGTGCCAGCAAATGGGGTGGTAATTCACCCCTCCACTTT	CASKWGGNSPLHF	TRBV25-1	TRBJ1-6	-	few
TGCGCCAGCAGCTTTGGACAGGTTGGGGCTAATGAAAAACTGTTTTTT	CASSFGQVGANEKLFF	TRBV5-1	TRBJ1-4	TRBD1	-
TGTGCCAGCAGCTATCAGGGACAGAGCAATCAGCCCCAGCATTTT	CASSYQGQSNQPQHF	TRBV7-2	TRBJ1-5	TRBD1	-
TGTGCCACCAGGGGACTAGCGTTCAATGAGCAGTTCTTC	CATRGLAFNEQFF	TRBV24-1	TRBJ2-1	TRBD2	-
TGTGCCAGCACCGGGACTAGCGGGGTTCGGGGTAATGAGCAGTTCTTC	CASTGTSGVRGNEQFF	TRBV9	TRBJ2-1	TRBD2	-
TGTGCCGGCAGCCCCCGCGCGTCCTCCTACAATGAACAGTTCTTC	CAGSPRASSYNEQFF	TRBV6-5	TRBJ2-1	-	-
TGCAGTGCTAGAGACCCACCCCTAGATACGCAGTATTTT	CSARDPPLDTQYF	TRBV20-1	TRBJ2-3	-	-
TGTGCCAGCAGCTCGGGACAGGGGAACAATGAGCAGTTCTTC	CASSSGQGNNEQFF	TRBV4-2	TRBJ2-1	TRBD1	many
TGTGCCAGCGGCCAAGGGGGACTAGCGGGGGCCCAAGAGACCCAGTACTTC	CASGQGGLAGAQETQYF	TRBV4-2	TRBJ2-5	TRBD2	-
TGCGCCAGCAGCGAGGGACAGACCTATGGCTACACCTTC	CASSEGQTYGYTF	TRBV4-3	TRBJ1-2	TRBD1	-
TGTGCCAGCAGTATCGGGACAGGCCGCAATCAGCCCCAGCATTTT	CASSIGTGRNQPQHF	TRBV27	TRBJ1-5	TRBD1	-
TGTGCCACATCCGTAGGGCTTGATGGCTACACCTTC	CATSVGLDGYTF	TRBV28	TRBJ1-2	-	-
TGCAGTGGCGGCCGGGGGGGGCCGTACGAGCAGTACTTT	CSGGRGGPYEQYF	TRBV20-1	TRBJ2-3	TRBD2	-
TGTGCCACCACACTCACAGGGATCTATGGCTACACCTTC	CATTLTGIYGYTF	TRBV6-2/TRBV6-3	TRBJ1-2	-	-
TGTGCCAGCAGATCGACCCCAGGGGCGTATAATGAAAAACTGTTTTTT	CASRSTPGAYNEKLFF	TRBV27	TRBJ1-4	-	-
TGTGCCAGCAGTTTTGGGCAGGACGGTGGCTACACCTTC	CASSFGQDGGYTF	TRBV12-3/TRBV12-4	TRBJ1-2	-	-
TGCAGTGCTAGAGCGACAGGGTCCCACGAGCAGTACTTC	CSARATGSHEQYF	TRBV20-1	TRBJ2-7	TRBD1	few
TGTGCCAGCAGTTTGGTTCTGAGGGCCCAGTACTTC	CASSLVLRAQYF	TRBV28	TRBJ2-5	-	-
TGCAGCCTAAGCGGGGGGGGATACAATGAGCAGTTCTTC	CSLSGGGYNEQFF	TRBV29-1	TRBJ2-1	TRBD2	few
TGCAGCGTTGATAATCTTCGGCAGGGGCTGGTCAATGAGCAGTTCTTC	CSVDNLRQGLVNEQFF	TRBV29-1	TRBJ2-1	-	-
TGCGCCAGCAGCCAGATAGCGGGGGGGTACGAGCAGTACTTC	CASSQIAGGYEQYF	TRBV4-1	TRBJ2-7	TRBD2	many
TGTGCCAGCAGTGTGACGGGACAGGGCGCCTATGGCTACACCTTC	CASSVTGQGAYGYTF	TRBV25-1	TRBJ1-2	TRBD1	-
TGCGCCAGCAGCCAAGTCTGGAGGGGCAGGGGACGCCCGAAGACCCAGTACTTC	CASSQVWRGRGRPKTQYF	TRBV4-3	TRBJ2-5	-	-
TGTGCCAGCAGGAATCGTGAGGGAGCTAACTATGGCTACACCTTC	CASRNREGANYGYTF	TRBV5-6	TRBJ1-2	-	-
TGTGCCAGCAGCTTAGGTGTTATGGGGGACATCTTGACCGAGCAGTTCTTC	CASSLGVMGDILTEQFF	TRBV11-2	TRBJ2-1	-	-